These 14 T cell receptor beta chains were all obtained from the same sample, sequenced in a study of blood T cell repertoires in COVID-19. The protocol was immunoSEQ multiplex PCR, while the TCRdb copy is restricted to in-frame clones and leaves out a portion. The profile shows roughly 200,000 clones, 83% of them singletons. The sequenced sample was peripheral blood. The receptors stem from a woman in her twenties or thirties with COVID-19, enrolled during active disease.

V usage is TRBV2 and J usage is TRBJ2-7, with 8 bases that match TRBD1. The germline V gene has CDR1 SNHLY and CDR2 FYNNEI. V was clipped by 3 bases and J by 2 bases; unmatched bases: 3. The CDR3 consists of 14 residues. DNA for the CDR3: TGTGCCAGCAGTGAGGAACAGGGGGCCTACGAGCAGTACTTC. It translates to CASSEEQGAYEQYF.

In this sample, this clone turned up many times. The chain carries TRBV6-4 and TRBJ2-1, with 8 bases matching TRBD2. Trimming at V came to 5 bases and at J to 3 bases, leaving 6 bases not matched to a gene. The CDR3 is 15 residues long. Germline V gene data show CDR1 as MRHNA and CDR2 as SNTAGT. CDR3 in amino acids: CASSKETSGYNEQFF. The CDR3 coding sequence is TGTGCCAGCAGTAAAGAAACTAGCGGCTACAATGAGCAGTTCTTC.

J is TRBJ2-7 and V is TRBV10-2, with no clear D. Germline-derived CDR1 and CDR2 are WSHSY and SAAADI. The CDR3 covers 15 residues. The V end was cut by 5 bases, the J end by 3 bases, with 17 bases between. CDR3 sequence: CASSKEALVRYEQYF. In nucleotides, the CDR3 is TGCGCCAGCAGTAAAGAAGCACTTGTCCGCTACGAGCAGTACTTC.

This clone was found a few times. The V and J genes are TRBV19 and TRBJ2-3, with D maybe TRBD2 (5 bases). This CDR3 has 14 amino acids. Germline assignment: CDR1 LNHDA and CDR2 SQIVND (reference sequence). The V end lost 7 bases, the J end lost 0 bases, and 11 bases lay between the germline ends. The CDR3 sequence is CASTASSSTDTQYF. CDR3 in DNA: TGTGCCAGTACTGCTAGCTCTAGCACAGATACGCAGTATTTT.

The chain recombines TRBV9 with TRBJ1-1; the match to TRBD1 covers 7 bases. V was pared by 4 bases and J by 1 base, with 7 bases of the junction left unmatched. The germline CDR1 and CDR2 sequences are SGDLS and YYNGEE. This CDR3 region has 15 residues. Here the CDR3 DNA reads TGTGCCAGCAGCCTGGGGACAGTCACGAACACTGAAGCTTTCTTT. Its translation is CASSLGTVTNTEAFF.

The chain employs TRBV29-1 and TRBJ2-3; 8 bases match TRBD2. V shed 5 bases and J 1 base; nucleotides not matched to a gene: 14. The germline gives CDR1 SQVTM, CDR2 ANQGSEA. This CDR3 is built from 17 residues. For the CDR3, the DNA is TGCAGCGTTCCCCCGGGGGGGACAACTACCCGCACAGATACGCAGTATTTT. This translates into CSVPPGGTTTRTDTQYF.

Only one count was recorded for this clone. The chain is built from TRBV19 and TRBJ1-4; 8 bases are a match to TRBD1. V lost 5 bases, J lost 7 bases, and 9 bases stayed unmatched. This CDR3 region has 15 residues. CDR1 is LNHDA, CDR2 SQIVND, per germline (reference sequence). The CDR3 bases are TGTGCCAGTAGTGCCCGGACAGGGAGTGGTGAAAAACTGTTTTTT. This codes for CASSARTGSGEKLFF.

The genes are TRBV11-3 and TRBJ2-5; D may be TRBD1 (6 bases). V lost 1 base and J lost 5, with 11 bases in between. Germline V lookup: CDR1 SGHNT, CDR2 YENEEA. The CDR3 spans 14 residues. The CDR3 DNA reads TGTGCCAGCAGCTTAGGGACAGCAGGGGAGACCCAGTACTTC. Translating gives CASSLGTAGETQYF.

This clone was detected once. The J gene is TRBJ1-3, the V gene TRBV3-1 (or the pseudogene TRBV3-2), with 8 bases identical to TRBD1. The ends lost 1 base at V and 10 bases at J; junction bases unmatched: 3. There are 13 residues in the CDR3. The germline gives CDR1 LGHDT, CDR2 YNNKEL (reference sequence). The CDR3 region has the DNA TGTGCCAGCAGCCAAGGAACAGGGGGGACCATATATTTT. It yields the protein CASSQGTGGTIYF.

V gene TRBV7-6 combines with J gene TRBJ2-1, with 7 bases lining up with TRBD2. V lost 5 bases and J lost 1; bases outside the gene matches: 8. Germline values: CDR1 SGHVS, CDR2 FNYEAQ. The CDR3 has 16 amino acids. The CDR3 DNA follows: TGTGCCAGCAGCCGGGGGGAGGGCGAATCCTACAATGAGCAGTTCTTC. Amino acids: CASSRGEGESYNEQFF.

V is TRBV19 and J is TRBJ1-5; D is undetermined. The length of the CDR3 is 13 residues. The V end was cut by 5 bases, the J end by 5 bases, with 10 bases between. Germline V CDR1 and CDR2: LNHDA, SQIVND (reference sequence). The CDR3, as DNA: TGTGCCAGTAGTCCCTTGGGAGATCAGCCCCAGCATTTT. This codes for CASSPLGDQPQHF. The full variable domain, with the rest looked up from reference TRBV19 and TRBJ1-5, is DGGITQSPKYLFRKEGQNVTLSCEQNLNHDAMYWYRQDPGQGLRLIYYSQIVNDFQKGDIAEGYSVSREKKESFPLTVTSAQKNPTAFYLCASSPLGDQPQHFGDGTRLSIL.

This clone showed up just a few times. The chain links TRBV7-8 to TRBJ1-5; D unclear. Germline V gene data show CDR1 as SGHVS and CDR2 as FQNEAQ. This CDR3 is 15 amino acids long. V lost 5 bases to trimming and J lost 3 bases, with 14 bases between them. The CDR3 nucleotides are TGTGCCAGCAGCCGAGAGCGGCTCTACAATCAGCCCCAGCATTTT. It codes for CASSRERLYNQPQHF.

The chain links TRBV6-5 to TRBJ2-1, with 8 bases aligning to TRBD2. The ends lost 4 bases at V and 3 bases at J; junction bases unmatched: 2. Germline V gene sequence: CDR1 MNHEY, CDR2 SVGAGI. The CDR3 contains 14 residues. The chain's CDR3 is CASSLAGIYNEQFF. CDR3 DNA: TGTGCCAGCAGTTTAGCGGGAATCTACAATGAGCAGTTCTTC.

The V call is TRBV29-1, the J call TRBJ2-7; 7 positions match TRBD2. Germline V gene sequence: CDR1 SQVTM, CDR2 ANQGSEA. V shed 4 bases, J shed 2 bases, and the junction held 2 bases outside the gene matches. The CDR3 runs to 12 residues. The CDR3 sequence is CSVGEGPYEQYF. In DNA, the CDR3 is TGCAGCGTTGGGGAGGGGCCCTACGAGCAGTACTTC.